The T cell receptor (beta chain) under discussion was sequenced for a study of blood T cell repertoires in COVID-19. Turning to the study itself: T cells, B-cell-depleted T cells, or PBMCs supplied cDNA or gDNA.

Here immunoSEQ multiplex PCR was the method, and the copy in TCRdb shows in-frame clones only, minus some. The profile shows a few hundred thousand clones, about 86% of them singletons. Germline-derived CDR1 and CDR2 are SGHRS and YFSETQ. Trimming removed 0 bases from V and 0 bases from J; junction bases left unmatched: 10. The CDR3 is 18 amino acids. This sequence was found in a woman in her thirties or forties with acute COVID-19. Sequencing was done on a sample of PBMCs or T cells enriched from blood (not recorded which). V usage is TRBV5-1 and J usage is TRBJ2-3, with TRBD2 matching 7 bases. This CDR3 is CASSLAASGAFSTDTQYF. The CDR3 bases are TGCGCCAGCAGCTTGGCGGCTAGCGGAGCTTTTAGCACAGATACGCAGTATTTT. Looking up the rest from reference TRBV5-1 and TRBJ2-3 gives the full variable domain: KAGVTQTPRYLIKTRGQQVTLSCSPISGHRSVSWYQQTPGQGLQFLFEYFSETQRNKGNFPGRFSGRQFSNSRSEMNVSTLELGDSALYLCASSLAASGAFSTDTQYFGPGTRLTVL.